This T cell receptor beta chain comes out of a study of patients and donors after allogeneic stem cell transplantation. TCRdb re-derived calls from the RT-PCR reads in MiXCR, one entry per CDR3 protein. The table shows roughly 200,000 distinct CDR3 sequences, with around two fifths occurring only once. Germline values: CDR1 WNHNN, CDR2 SYGVQD (reference sequence). This CDR3 contains 16 residues. Trimming stripped 8 bases from V and 2 bases from J, with 19 bases between. Source material: blood, either unsorted or a sorted T cell fraction (not recorded which). The chain combines TRBV10-1 with TRBJ1-5; possible D gene TRBD1, 6 bases. The source of this sequence is a human donor who was either an allogeneic HSCT recipient or a stem cell or donor lymphocyte infusion donor (not recorded which). It is not recorded whose cells these are; they may come from a transplant donor. The CDR3 sequence is CASRRGMQRGNQPQHF. DNA for the CDR3: TGCGCCAGCCGAAGGGGGATGCAGCGGGGCAATCAGCCCCAGCATTTT.